Shown below are 18 T cell receptor beta chains from a single sample sequenced in a study of human T cells and chemical hapten exposure. Time point given: patch test 2, 6 weeks after DPC sensitization. Treatment meaning: therapeutic diphenylcyclopropenone sensitization with weekly scalp DPC. TCRdb recomputed calls from the RACE reads with MiXCR, one row per CDR3 protein. The sample shows around 360,000 distinct CDR3 sequences, over 6% of them seen only once. The sequences come from whole blood, collected in connection with sensitization to the hapten diphenylcyclopropenone (DPC). Every receptor here comes from a woman between 18 and 29 years old with alopecia areata. Some clones in this sample may be carry-over from other donors' samples.

In this sample, this clonotype turned up many times. The chain combines TRBV4-2 with TRBJ1-2; 7 bases match TRBD1. This CDR3 comprises 16 residues. Trimming took 7 bases from V and 1 from J; bases not matched to a gene: 12. CDR1 and CDR2 (germline): LGHNA, YNFKEQ. CDR3 sequence: CASTSAEAGGNYGYTF. CDR3 in DNA: TGTGCCAGCACCTCAGCTGAGGCAGGGGGTAACTATGGCTACACCTTC.

In nucleotides, the CDR3 is TGCAGTGCTTCCCAGGGGGGCGGATCCTACGAGCAGTACTTC. It yields the protein CSASQGGGSYEQYF. The chain recombines TRBV20-1 with TRBJ2-7, with D possibly matching TRBD1 (7 bases). CDR1 and CDR2 from the germline V gene are DFQATT and SNEGSKA (reference sequence). The CDR3 spans 14 residues. The V gene lost 5 bases and the J gene lost 1 base, with 15 bases spanning the gap.

This clonotype occurred many times. The chain carries TRBV7-6 and TRBJ2-7, with 12 bases fitting TRBD2. V dropped 5 bases and J dropped 4; count of bases not matched to a gene: 6. Per the germline V gene, CDR1 is SGHVS and CDR2 is FNYEAQ. The CDR3 runs 15 residues. This CDR3 is CASSASGGAPYEQYF. The CDR3 DNA follows: TGTGCCAGCAGCGCTAGCGGGGGGGCACCATACGAGCAGTACTTC. The full variable domain, its missing parts supplied by reference TRBV7-6 and TRBJ2-7, is GAGVSQSPRYKVTKRGQDVALRCDPISGHVSLYWYRQALGQGPEFLTYFNYEAQQDKSGLPNDRFSAERPEGSISTLTIQRTEQRDSAMYRCASSASGGAPYEQYFGPGTRLTVT.

This clonotype was detected only a few times. The chain links TRBV7-9 to TRBJ1-2; 7 positions agree with TRBD1. With V trimmed by 3 bases and J by 0 bases, 10 bases remained unmatched. The CDR3 loop spans 17 amino acids. From germline, CDR1 is SEHNR and CDR2 FQNEAQ (reference sequence). The CDR3 DNA reads as TGTGCCAGCAGCTTTGGGACAGAGACCCTGACTAACTATGGCTACACCTTC. As protein: CASSFGTETLTNYGYTF.

This clonotype was counted between two and nine times. The chain employs TRBV9 and TRBJ1-2; 10 bases line up with TRBD1. The CDR3 is made up of 13 amino acids. Germline assignment: CDR1 SGDLS and CDR2 YYNGEE. V lost 7 bases and J lost 4; bases outside the gene matches: 4. CDR3 residues: CASGRTGGYGYTF. CDR3 in DNA: TGTGCCAGCGGACGGACAGGGGGCTATGGCTACACCTTC.

V gene TRBV7-8 combines with J gene TRBJ1-5; 8 positions agree with TRBD1. CDR1 SGHVS and CDR2 FQNEAQ come from the germline V gene. Trimming at V came to 5 bases and at J to 2 bases, leaving 8 bases not matched to a gene. The CDR3 extends over 16 amino acids. The CDR3 region has the DNA TGTGCCAGCAGCCTAGTAGGGGGACAGGGCAATCAGCCCCAGCATTTT. This sequence encodes CASSLVGGQGNQPQHF.

The table lists this clonotype with many counts. The chain couples TRBV7-3 to TRBJ2-7, with D maybe TRBD2 (6 bases). The CDR3 runs to 14 residues. V lost 5 bases, J lost 0 bases, and 11 bases lay in between. Germline V lookup: CDR1 SGHTA, CDR2 FQGTGA. This chain's CDR3 is CASSATGSSYEQYF. The CDR3 DNA follows: TGTGCCAGCAGCGCCACCGGGAGCTCCTACGAGCAGTACTTC.

Many counts were recorded for this clonotype. The chain combines TRBV28 with TRBJ1-1; the D gene is possibly TRBD1 (5 bases). The length of the CDR3 is 14 residues. Germline V gene data show CDR1 as MDHEN and CDR2 as SYDVKM. Trimming took off 9 bases at V and 3 bases at J, with 17 bases between the two ends. The CDR3 region is CASSPGQGDTEAFF. Here the CDR3 DNA reads TGTGCCAGTTCCCCTGGCCAGGGAGACACTGAAGCTTTCTTT.

This clonotype was counted only a few times. The genes are TRBV11-2 and TRBJ2-1; perhaps TRBD2 as D (6 bases). V gave up 5 bases and J gave up 2 bases, with 19 bases separating them. Germline assignment: CDR1 SGHAT and CDR2 FQNNGV. The CDR3 consists of 17 residues. DNA for the CDR3: TGTGCCAGCAGCCCCCGGGGCGGGGCCTCTGCCTACAATGAGCAGTTCTTC. Its protein product is CASSPRGGASAYNEQFF.

The chain combines TRBV5-1 with TRBJ2-3; no definite D call. CDR1 SGHRS and CDR2 YFSETQ come from the germline V gene. V lost 4 bases to trimming and J lost 0 bases, with 9 bases between them. The CDR3 contains 14 residues. The CDR3 DNA reads TGCGCCAGCAGCAACCCGTCTAGCACAGATACGCAGTATTTT. Protein: CASSNPSSTDTQYF.

The gene calls are TRBV20-1 and TRBJ2-1, with 10 bases identical to TRBD2. The CDR3 covers 17 residues. After removal of 6 bases from V and 1 base from J, the junction contained 12 bases not matched to a gene. Germline CDR1 and CDR2: DFQATT and SNEGSKA (reference sequence). CDR3 DNA: TGCAGTGCGAACCCGACTAGCGGGCCACAATCCTACAATGAGCAGTTCTTC. Protein sequence: CSANPTSGPQSYNEQFF.

This clonotype came up many times. The CDR3 region is CASSEFGVNQPQHF. In nucleotides, the CDR3 is TGTGCCAGCAGTGAATTTGGGGTCAATCAGCCCCAGCATTTT. V gene TRBV6-1 combines with J gene TRBJ1-5; D not resolved. Germline-derived CDR1 and CDR2 are MNHNS and SASEGT. Trimming removed 2 bases at V and 3 bases at J, with 8 bases between. The CDR3 contains 14 residues.

In this sample, this clonotype turned up many times. This chain uses TRBV11-2 with TRBJ2-2; D is uncertain. Germline V gene lookup returns CDR1 SGHAT and CDR2 FQNNGV. V was shortened by 1 base and J by 1 base, with 13 bases between the two germline ends. The CDR3 is made up of 17 amino acids. CDR3 sequence reads: CASSLVRAVGNTGELFF. The CDR3 nucleotides read TGTGCCAGCAGCTTAGTCCGGGCGGTGGGGAACACCGGGGAGCTGTTTTTT.

This clonotype came up many times. The chain joins TRBV10-3 to TRBJ2-7, with unresolved D. The CDR3 contains 13 residues. Germline assignment: CDR1 ENHRY and CDR2 SYGVKD. CDR3 sequence (DNA): TGTGCCATCAGAGAGTCGTTAAAGGGTCAGGCTCGCGTC. Its protein product is CAIRESLKGQARV.

This clonotype has at least ten counts. The chain employs TRBV7-3 and TRBJ1-3; possible D gene TRBD1, 6 bases. In germline, CDR1 is SGHTA, CDR2 FQGTGA. This CDR3 comprises 16 residues. Trimming left V 0 bases short and J 2 bases short, with 11 bases between. CDR3 nucleotides: TGTGCCAGCAGCTTAACTGCGGGGGCGGCTGGAAACACCATATATTTT. Its translation: CASSLTAGAAGNTIYF.

V and J are TRBV12-3 or TRBV12-4 and TRBJ2-3; 9 positions match TRBD2. This CDR3 spans 17 amino acids. J was trimmed by 6 bases and V by 5 bases; bases with no gene match: 15. The CDR3 DNA reads as TGTGCCAGCAGTCCCCCGTTTCTGCGGGGGGGCCCGGATACGCAGTATTTT. Translating gives CASSPPFLRGGPDTQYF.

This clonotype was seen repeatedly, ten times or more. The chain combines TRBV5-1 with TRBJ1-5, with D possibly matching TRBD1 (5 bases). CDR3 size: 15 residues. CDR1 is SGHRS, CDR2 YFSETQ, per germline. V was trimmed by 2 bases and J by 5 bases, leaving 14 bases between them. DNA of the CDR3: TGCGCCAGCAGCTTCTTGGGGCAGGGCGATCAGCCCCAGCATTTT. This sequence encodes CASSFLGQGDQPQHF. The complete variable domain, with remaining parts taken from reference TRBV5-1 and TRBJ1-5, reads KAGVTQTPRYLIKTRGQQVTLSCSPISGHRSVSWYQQTPGQGLQFLFEYFSETQRNKGNFPGRFSGRQFSNSRSEMNVSTLELGDSALYLCASSFLGQGDQPQHFGDGTRLSIL.

This clonotype was seen ten or more times. This chain joins TRBV3-1 and TRBJ1-5; D is ambiguous. The germline CDR1 and CDR2 sequences are LGHDT and YNNKEL (reference sequence). V was shortened by 1 base and J by 4 bases, with 11 bases between the two germline ends. The CDR3 loop spans 15 amino acids. The CDR3 nucleotides read TGTGCCAGCAGCCAAGGGATTGGCAGAAATCAGCCCCAGCATTTT. Amino acid sequence: CASSQGIGRNQPQHF.